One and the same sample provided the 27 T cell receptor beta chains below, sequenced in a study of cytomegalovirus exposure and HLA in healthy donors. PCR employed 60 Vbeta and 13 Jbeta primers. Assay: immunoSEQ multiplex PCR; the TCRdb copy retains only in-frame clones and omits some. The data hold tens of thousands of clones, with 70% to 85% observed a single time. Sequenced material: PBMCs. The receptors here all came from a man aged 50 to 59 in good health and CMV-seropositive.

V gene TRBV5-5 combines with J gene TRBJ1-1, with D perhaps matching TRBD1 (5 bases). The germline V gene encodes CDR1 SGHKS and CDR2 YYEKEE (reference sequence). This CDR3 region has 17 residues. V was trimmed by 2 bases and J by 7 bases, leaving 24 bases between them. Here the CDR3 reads CASSFLQRRQGYFEAFF. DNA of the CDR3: TGTGCCAGCAGCTTTCTTCAGCGACGGCAGGGATATTTTGAAGCTTTCTTT.

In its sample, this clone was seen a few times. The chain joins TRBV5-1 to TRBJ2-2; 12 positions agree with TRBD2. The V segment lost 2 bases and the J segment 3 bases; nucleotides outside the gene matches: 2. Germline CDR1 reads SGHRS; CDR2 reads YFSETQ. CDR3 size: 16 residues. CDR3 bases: TGCGCCAGCAGCTTACTAGCGGGAGGAGACACCGGGGAGCTGTTTTTT. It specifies CASSLLAGGDTGELFF.

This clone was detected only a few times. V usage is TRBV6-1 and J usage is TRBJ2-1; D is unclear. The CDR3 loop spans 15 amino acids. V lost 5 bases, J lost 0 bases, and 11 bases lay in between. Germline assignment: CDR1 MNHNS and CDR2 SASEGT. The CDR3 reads CASSTSESSYNEQFF. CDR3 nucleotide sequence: TGTGCCAGCAGTACCAGCGAAAGCTCCTACAATGAGCAGTTCTTC.

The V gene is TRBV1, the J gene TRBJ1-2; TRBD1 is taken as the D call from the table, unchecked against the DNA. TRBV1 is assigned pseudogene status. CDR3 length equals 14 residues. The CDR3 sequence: CTSSLTGTPYGYTF. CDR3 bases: TGCACCAGCAGCCTGACCGGGACACCCTATGGCTACACCTTC.

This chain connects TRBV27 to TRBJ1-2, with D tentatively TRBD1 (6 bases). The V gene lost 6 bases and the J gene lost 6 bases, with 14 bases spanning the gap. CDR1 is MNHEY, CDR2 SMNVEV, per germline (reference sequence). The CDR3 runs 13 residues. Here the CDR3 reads CASSSTGYHGYTF. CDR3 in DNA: TGTGCCAGCAGCTCCACAGGGTACCATGGCTACACCTTC.

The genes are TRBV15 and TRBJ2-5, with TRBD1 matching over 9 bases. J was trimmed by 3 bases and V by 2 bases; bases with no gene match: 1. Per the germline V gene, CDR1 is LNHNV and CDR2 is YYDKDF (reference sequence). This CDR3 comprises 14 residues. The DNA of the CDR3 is TGTGCCACCAGCAGATGGACAGGGGAAGAGACCCAGTACTTC. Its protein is CATSRWTGEETQYF.

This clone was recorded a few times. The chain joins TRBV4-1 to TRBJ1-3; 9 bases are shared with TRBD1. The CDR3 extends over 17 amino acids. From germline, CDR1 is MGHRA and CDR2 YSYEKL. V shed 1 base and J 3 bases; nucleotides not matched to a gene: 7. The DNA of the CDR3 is TGCGCCAGCAGCCAAGCAGGGCGACAGGGGGTTGGAAACACCATATATTTT. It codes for CASSQAGRQGVGNTIYF.

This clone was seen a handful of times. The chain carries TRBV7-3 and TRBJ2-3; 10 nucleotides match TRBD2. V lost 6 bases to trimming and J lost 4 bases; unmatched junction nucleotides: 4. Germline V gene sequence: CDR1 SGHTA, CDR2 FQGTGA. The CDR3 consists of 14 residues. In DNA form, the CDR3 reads TGTGCCAGCAGTTCTAGCGGGAGCGCAGATACGCAGTATTTT. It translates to CASSSSGSADTQYF. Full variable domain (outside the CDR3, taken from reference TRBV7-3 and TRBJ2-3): GAGVSQTPSNKVTEKGKYVELRCDPISGHTALYWYRQSLGQGPEFLIYFQGTGAADDSGLPNDRFFAVRPEGSVSTLKIQRTERGDSAVYLCASSSSGSADTQYFGPGTRLTVL.

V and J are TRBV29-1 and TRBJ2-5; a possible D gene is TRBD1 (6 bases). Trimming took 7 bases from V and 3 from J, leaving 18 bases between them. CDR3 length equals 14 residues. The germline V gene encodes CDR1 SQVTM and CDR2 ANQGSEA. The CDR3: CSATPPGHKETQYF. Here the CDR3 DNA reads TGCAGCGCCACTCCCCCGGGACACAAAGAGACCCAGTACTTC.

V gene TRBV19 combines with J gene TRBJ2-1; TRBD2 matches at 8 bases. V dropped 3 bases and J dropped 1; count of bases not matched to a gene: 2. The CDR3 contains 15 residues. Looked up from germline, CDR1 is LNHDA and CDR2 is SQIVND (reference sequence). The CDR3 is CASSIVAGSYNEQFF. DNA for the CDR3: TGTGCCAGTAGTATTGTAGCGGGGTCCTACAATGAGCAGTTCTTC.

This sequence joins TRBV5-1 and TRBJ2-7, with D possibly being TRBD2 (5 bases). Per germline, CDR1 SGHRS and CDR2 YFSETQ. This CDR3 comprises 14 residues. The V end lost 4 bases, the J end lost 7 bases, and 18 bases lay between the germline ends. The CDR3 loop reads CASSLEPTPGEQYF. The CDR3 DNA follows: TGCGCCAGCAGCCTGGAGCCTACCCCGGGAGAGCAGTACTTC.

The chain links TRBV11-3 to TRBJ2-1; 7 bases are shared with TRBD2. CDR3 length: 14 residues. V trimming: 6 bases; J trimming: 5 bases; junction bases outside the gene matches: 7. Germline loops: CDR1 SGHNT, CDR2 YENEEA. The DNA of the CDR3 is TGTGCCAGCAGACCTACTAGCGTGAACAATGAGCAGTTCTTC. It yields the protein CASRPTSVNNEQFF.

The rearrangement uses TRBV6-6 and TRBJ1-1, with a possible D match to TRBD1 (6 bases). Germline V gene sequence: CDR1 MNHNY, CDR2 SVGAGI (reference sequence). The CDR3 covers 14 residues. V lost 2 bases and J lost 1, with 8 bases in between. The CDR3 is CASSYGTQNTEAFF. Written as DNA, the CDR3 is TGTGCCAGCAGTTACGGGACACAGAACACTGAAGCTTTCTTT.

The CDR3 coding sequence is TGTGCCAGCTCGTTAGCGGGGTACTCCTACAATGAGCAGTTCTTC. This encodes CASSLAGYSYNEQFF. This chain uses TRBV6-1 with TRBJ2-1; 8 nucleotides match TRBD2. Germline V gene lookup returns CDR1 MNHNS and CDR2 SASEGT. This CDR3 is built from 15 residues. Trimming cost V 8 bases and J 0 bases; bases outside gene matches: 6.

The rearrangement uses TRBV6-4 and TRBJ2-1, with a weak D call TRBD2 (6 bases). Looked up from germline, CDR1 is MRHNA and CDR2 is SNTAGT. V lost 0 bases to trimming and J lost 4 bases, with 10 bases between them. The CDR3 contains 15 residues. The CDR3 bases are TGTGCCAGCAGTGACTCGGAGGGCGGGTACAATGAGCAGTTCTTC. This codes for CASSDSEGGYNEQFF.

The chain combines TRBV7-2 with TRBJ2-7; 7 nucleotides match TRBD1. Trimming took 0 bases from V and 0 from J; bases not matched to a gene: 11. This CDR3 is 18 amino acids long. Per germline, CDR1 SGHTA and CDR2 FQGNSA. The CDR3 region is CASSLAIGGSFYSYEQYF. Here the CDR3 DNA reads TGTGCCAGCAGCTTAGCGATAGGGGGCTCGTTTTACTCCTACGAGCAGTACTTC. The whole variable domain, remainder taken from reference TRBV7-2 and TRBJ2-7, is GAGVSQSPSNKVTEKGKDVELRCDPISGHTALYWYRQSLGQGLEFLIYFQGNSAPDKSGLPSDRFSAERTGGSVSTLTIQRTQQEDSAVYLCASSLAIGGSFYSYEQYFGPGTRLTVT.

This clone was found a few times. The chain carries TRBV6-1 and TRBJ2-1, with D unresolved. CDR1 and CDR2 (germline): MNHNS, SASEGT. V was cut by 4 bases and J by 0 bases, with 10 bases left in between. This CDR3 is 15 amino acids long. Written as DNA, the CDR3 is TGTGCCAGCAGTGCACTGGTCGGCTCCTACAATGAGCAGTTCTTC. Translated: CASSALVGSYNEQFF.

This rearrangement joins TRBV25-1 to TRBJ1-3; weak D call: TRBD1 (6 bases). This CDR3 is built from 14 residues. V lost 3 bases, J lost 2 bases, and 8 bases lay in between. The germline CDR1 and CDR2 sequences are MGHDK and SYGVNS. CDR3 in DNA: TGTGCCAGCAGTGATTCAGGGGCTGGAAACACCATATATTTT. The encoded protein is CASSDSGAGNTIYF.

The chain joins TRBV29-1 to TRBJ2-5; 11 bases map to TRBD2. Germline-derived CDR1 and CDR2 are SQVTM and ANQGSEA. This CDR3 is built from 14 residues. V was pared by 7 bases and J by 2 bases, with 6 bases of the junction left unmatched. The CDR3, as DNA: TGCAGCGCCCGACTAGCGGGAAGACAAGAGACCCAGTACTTC. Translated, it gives CSARLAGRQETQYF.

CDR3 coding DNA: TGTGCCAGCAATGACTTCCGACGGTCGGGGTACTCTGGAAACACCATATATTTT. It yields the protein CASNDFRRSGYSGNTIYF. The chain recombines TRBV2 with TRBJ1-3; the D is unclear. This CDR3 has 18 amino acids. V lost 7 bases and J lost 0, with 22 bases in between. CDR1 is SNHLY, CDR2 FYNNEI, per germline.

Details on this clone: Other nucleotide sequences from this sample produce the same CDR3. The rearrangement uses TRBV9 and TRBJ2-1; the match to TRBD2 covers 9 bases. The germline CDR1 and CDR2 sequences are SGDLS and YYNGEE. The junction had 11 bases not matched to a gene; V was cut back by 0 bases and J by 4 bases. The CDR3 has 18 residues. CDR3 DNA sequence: TGTGCCAGCAGCGTAGGCGGGAGGGCCGGAATCTCTTACAATGAGCAGTTCTTC. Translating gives CASSVGGRAGISYNEQFF.

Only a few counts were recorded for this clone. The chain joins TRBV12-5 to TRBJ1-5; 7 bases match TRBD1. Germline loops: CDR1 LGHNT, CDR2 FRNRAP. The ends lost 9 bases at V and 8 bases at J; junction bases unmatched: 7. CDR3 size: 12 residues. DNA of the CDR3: TGTGCTAGCGGAGGGGGCGCAGAGCCCCAGCATTTT. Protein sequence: CASGGGAEPQHF. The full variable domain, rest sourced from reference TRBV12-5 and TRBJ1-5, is DARVTQTPRHKVTEMGQEVTMRCQPILGHNTVFWYRQTMMQGLELLAYFRNRAPLDDSGMPKDRFSAEMPDATLATLKIQPSEPRDSAVYFCASGGGAEPQHFGDGTRLSIL.

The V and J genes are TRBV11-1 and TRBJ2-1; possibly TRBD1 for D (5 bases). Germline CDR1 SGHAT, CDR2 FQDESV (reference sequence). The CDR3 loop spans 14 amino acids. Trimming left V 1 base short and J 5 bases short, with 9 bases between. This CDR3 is CASSLVVTDNEQFF. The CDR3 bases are TGTGCCAGCAGCTTAGTGGTGACAGACAATGAGCAGTTCTTC.

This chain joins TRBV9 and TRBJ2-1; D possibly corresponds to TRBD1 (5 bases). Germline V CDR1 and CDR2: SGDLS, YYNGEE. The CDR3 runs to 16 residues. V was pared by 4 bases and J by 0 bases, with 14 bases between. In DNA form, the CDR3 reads TGTGCCAGCAGCAGGTTTGGTACAGGCTCCTACAATGAGCAGTTCTTC. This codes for CASSRFGTGSYNEQFF.

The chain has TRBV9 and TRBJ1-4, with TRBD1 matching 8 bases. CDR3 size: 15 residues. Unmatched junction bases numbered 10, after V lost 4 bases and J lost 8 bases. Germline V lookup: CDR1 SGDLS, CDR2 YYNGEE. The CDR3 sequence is CASSSPGTGGEKLFF. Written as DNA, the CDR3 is TGTGCCAGCAGCTCTCCCGGGACAGGAGGAGAAAAACTGTTTTTT.

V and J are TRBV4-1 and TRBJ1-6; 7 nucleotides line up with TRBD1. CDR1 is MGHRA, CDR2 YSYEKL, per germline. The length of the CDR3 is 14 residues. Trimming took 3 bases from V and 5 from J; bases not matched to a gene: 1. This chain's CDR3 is CASSHTGDNSPLHF. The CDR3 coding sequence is TGCGCCAGCAGCCATACAGGGGATAATTCACCCCTCCACTTT.

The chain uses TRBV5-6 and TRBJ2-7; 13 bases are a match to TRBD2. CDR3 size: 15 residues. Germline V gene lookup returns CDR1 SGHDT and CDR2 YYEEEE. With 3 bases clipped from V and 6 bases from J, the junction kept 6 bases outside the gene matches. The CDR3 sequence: CASSSGLAGAPEQYF. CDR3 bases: TGTGCCAGCAGCTCCGGACTAGCGGGAGCCCCCGAGCAGTACTTC.